The source of this T cell receptor (beta chain) is a study of regulatory dendritic cells for organ transplantation. Findings of the study overall: Naive T cells showed high diversity, memory cells less, memory CD8+ least. The authors noted considerable between-person heterogeneity in alloreactive memory CD8+ cells.

CD4+ or CD8+ T cells were sorted as naive CD45RA+ or memory CD45RO+. The data were produced by immunoSEQ multiplex PCR, yet TCRdb's version contains in-frame clones alone and is incomplete. This sample has 34,000 or so clones; about 88% occur once, and the top ten carry approximately 0.059%. Germline trimming cut 8 bases from V and 7 bases from J; bases unmatched to any gene: 7. The length of the CDR3 is 13 residues. Germline lookup yields CDR1 ENHRY and CDR2 SYGVKD. As to this clone: What it binds is unknown.

The sample taken for sequencing was naive CD4+ T cells from blood. As to subset: CD45RA+ naive T cells. The rearrangement links TRBV10-3 to TRBJ1-4; 7 bases are shared with TRBD1. The clonotype was recovered from a human donor in good health. CDR3 in amino acids: CAISGTALEKLFF. Written as DNA, the CDR3 is TGTGCCATCTCCGGGACAGCACTTGAAAAACTGTTTTTT.